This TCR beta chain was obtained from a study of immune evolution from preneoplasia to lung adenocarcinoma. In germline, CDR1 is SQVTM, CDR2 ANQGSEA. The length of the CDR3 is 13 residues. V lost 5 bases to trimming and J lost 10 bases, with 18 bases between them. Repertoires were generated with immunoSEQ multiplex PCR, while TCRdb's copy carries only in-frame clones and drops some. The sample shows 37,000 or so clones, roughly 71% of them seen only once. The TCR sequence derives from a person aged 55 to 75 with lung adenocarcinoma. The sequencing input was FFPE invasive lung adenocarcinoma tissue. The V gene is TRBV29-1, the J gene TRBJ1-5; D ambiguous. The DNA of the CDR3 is TGCAGCGTTTTCACCCTGCCCCCTCCTCCCCAGCATTTT. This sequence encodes CSVFTLPPPPQHF.